These 15 T cell receptor beta chains were sequenced from one sample in a study of blood T cell repertoires in COVID-19. This table comes from immunoSEQ multiplex PCR, and its TCRdb copy is limited to in-frame clones, with some not included. The sample shows 280,000 or so clones, around 86% of them seen only once. Sample: peripheral blood. The receptors originated from a woman aged 25 to 39 who had recovered from COVID-19.

The rearrangement joins TRBV11-2 to TRBJ2-7; D perhaps matches TRBD2 (6 bases). This CDR3 contains 13 residues. V was clipped by 1 base and J by 3 bases, with 7 bases between them. Germline lookup yields CDR1 SGHAT and CDR2 FQNNGV. In DNA, the CDR3 is TGTGCCAGCAGCTTAGTCGGGAGCTACGAGCAGTACTTC. This encodes CASSLVGSYEQYF.

The chain couples TRBV19 to TRBJ1-2; the D gene is possibly TRBD1 (6 bases). Trimming took off 3 bases at V and 4 bases at J, with 18 bases between the two ends. The CDR3 spans 16 residues. Germline CDR1 LNHDA, CDR2 SQIVND (reference sequence). Written as DNA, the CDR3 is TGTGCCAGTAGTATTATGTCAGGGGCGGCCCGCTATGGCTACACCTTC. It codes for CASSIMSGAARYGYTF.

The gene calls are TRBV11-2 and TRBJ1-1, with D maybe TRBD1 (6 bases). The V gene's germline CDR1 is SGHAT and CDR2 FQNNGV. V lost 5 bases, J lost 6 bases, and 22 bases lay in between. CDR3 length: 16 residues. As DNA, the CDR3 is TGTGCCAGCAGCCTCGCCACTCCCCGGGGGGCGTCTGAAGCTTTCTTT. Its translation: CASSLATPRGASEAFF.

V usage is TRBV2 and J usage is TRBJ2-1; 11 nucleotides line up with TRBD1. The CDR3 is made up of 14 amino acids. V was clipped by 3 bases and J by 9 bases; unmatched bases: 4. CDR1 is SNHLY, CDR2 FYNNEI, per germline. For the CDR3, the DNA is TGTGCCAGCAGTGATGGACAGGGGGCGGTTGAGCAGTTCTTC. Its translation is CASSDGQGAVEQFF.

The gene calls are TRBV28 and TRBJ2-7; 7 bases line up with TRBD2. V was pared by 3 bases and J by 4 bases, with 9 bases of the junction left unmatched. The CDR3 length is 15 residues. Germline-derived CDR1 and CDR2 are MDHEN and SYDVKM. CDR3 DNA: TGTGCCAGCAGTTTCCTAGCGGACCACTCTTACGAGCAGTACTTC. It codes for CASSFLADHSYEQYF.

The chain links TRBV3-1 (or the pseudogene TRBV3-2) to TRBJ2-5, with TRBD2 as a possible D gene (7 bases). V lost 8 bases and J lost 7, with 17 bases in between. The CDR3 loop spans 13 amino acids. Germline V gene data show CDR1 as LGHDT and CDR2 as YNNKEL (reference sequence). CDR3 DNA: TGTGCCAGCTCCGGACAGAGGGAGGGGACCCAGTACTTC. Its translation: CASSGQREGTQYF.

This clone was seen just once. The chain combines TRBV4-1 with TRBJ2-1, with 9 nucleotides matching TRBD2. The trim removed 4 bases at V and 10 bases at J, leaving 17 bases unmatched. CDR1 and CDR2 (germline): MGHRA, YSYEKL. The CDR3 covers 17 residues. CDR3 nucleotide sequence: TGCGCCAGCAGCCCACCTGCGGGGACTAGCCTTCCTGACGAGCAGTTCTTC. Its protein is CASSPPAGTSLPDEQFF.

The chain employs TRBV11-2 and TRBJ2-1, with 7 bases fitting TRBD2. This CDR3 has 15 residues. V trimming: 0 bases; J trimming: 2 bases; junction bases outside the gene matches: 1. In germline, CDR1 is SGHAT, CDR2 FQNNGV. CDR3 sequence (DNA): TGTGCCAGCAGCTTAGAGGGAGGGCCCTACAATGAGCAGTTCTTC. It translates to CASSLEGGPYNEQFF.

V usage is TRBV24-1 and J usage is TRBJ2-5, with D perhaps matching TRBD2 (6 bases). The germline CDR1 and CDR2 sequences are KGHDR and SFDVKD. The CDR3 length is 12 residues. Trimming took off 9 bases at V and 4 bases at J, with 11 bases between the two ends. The CDR3, as DNA: TGTGCCACCGAGGACTACCTAGAGACCCAGTACTTC. Its translation: CATEDYLETQYF.

The rearrangement links TRBV7-6 to TRBJ2-2, with 7 bases identical to TRBD1. Germline CDR1 is SGHVS and CDR2 is FNYEAQ. The CDR3 totals 14 residues. J was trimmed by 4 bases and V by 5 bases; bases with no gene match: 4. CDR3 residues: CASSPDRATGELFF. The CDR3 coding sequence is TGTGCCAGCAGCCCAGACAGGGCCACCGGGGAGCTGTTTTTT.

The CDR3 DNA reads TGTGCCAGCAGCTTAGGACAGGGGTACACCATATATTTT. Protein: CASSLGQGYTIYF. The chain employs TRBV7-2 and TRBJ1-3; 8 bases are a match to TRBD1. With 1 base clipped from V and 8 bases from J, the junction kept 1 base outside the gene matches. The CDR3 has 13 amino acids. Germline lookup yields CDR1 SGHTA and CDR2 FQGNSA.

J is TRBJ2-7 and V is TRBV7-8; 10 bases fit TRBD2. The CDR3 consists of 16 residues. J was trimmed by 4 bases and V by 4 bases; bases with no gene match: 10. Germline values: CDR1 SGHVS, CDR2 FQNEAQ. The CDR3 spells CASSSSRLAGEYEQYF. DNA for the CDR3: TGTGCCAGCAGCTCATCACGCCTAGCGGGGGAATACGAGCAGTACTTC.

Here the CDR3 reads CASSITEQQNSPLHF. In DNA form, the CDR3 reads TGTGCCAGTAGTATAACAGAACAACAAAATTCACCCCTCCACTTT. The chain couples TRBV19 to TRBJ1-6, with D hard to call. CDR1 and CDR2 (germline): LNHDA, SQIVND (reference sequence). The CDR3 is made up of 15 amino acids. The germline V and J ends were trimmed by 2 bases and 7 bases, with 12 bases remaining between them. Filled out from reference TRBV19 and TRBJ1-6, the complete variable domain reads DGGITQSPKYLFRKEGQNVTLSCEQNLNHDAMYWYRQDPGQGLRLIYYSQIVNDFQKGDIAEGYSVSREKKESFPLTVTSAQKNPTAFYLCASSITEQQNSPLHFGNGTRLTVT.

V usage is TRBV7-2 and J usage is TRBJ2-5, with 10 bases aligning to TRBD1. Germline CDR1 SGHTA, CDR2 FQGNSA. The CDR3 totals 16 residues. Trimming removed 4 bases from V and 6 bases from J; junction bases left unmatched: 11. CDR3 DNA: TGTGCCAGCAGCTCAGACAGGGGGCGCGGGAAAAAGACCCAGTACTTC. Translation gives CASSSDRGRGKKTQYF.

The CDR3 region is CASSRQGPQPQHF. The CDR3 nucleotides are TGTGCCAGCAGTCGCCAGGGCCCTCAGCCCCAGCATTTT. The V and J genes are TRBV27 and TRBJ1-5; tentatively, D is TRBD1 (5 bases). V was trimmed by 5 bases and J by 6 bases, leaving 11 bases between them. The CDR3 sequence is 13 residues long. Germline CDR1 is MNHEY and CDR2 is SMNVEV (reference sequence).